This T cell receptor (beta chain) was obtained from a study of blood T cell repertoires in COVID-19. Whole-study context: Both acute and convalescent COVID-19 samples were obtained from the United States, Italy and Spain. PBMCs, B-cell-depleted T cells, or T cells provided the cDNA or gDNA that made up the material.

This table comes from immunoSEQ multiplex PCR, and its TCRdb copy is limited to in-frame clones, with some not included. This table holds 150,000 to 200,000 clones, approximately 92% found once. Germline values: CDR1 SGHTA, CDR2 FQGTGA. CDR3 size: 16 residues. The ends were cut back, 5 bases at V and 4 bases at J, with 20 bases in the middle. The specimen was peripheral blood. This sequence joins TRBV7-3 and TRBJ2-5; D gene unclear. This receptor was identified in a man in his fifties or sixties with acute or convalescent COVID-19. The CDR3 sequence is CASSPGSNEPSETQYF. CDR3 nucleotide sequence: TGTGCCAGCAGCCCCGGGTCCAACGAACCCTCAGAGACCCAGTACTTC.